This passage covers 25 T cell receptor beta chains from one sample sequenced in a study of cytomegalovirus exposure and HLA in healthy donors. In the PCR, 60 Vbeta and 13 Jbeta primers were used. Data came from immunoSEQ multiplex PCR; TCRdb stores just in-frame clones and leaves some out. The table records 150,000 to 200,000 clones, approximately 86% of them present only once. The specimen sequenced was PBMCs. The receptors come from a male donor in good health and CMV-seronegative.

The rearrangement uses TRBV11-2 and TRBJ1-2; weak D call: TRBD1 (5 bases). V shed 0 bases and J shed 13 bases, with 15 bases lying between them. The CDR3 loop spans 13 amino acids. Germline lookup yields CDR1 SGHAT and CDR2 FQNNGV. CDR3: CASSLETEGFPTF. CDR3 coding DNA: TGTGCCAGCAGCTTAGAGACGGAGGGGTTTCCCACCTTC.

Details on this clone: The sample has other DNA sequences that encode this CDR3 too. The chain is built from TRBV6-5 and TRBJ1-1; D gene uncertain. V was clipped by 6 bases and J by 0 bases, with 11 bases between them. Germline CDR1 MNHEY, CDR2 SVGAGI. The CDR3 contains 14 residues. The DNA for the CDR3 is TGTGCCAGCAGCCGACCGGGAATGAACACTGAAGCTTTCTTT. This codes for CASSRPGMNTEAFF.

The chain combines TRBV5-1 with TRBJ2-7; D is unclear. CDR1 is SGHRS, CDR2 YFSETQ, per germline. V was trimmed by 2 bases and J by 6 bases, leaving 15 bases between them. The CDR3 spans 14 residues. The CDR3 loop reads CASSLRRGSVEQYF. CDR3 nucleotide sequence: TGCGCCAGCAGCTTACGGAGAGGTTCTGTCGAGCAGTACTTC.

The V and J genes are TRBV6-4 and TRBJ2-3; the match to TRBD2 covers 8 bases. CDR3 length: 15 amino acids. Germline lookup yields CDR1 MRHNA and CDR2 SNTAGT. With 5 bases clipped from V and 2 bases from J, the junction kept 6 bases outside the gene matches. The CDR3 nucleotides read TGTGCCAGCAGTTCACGGGGGGGATTCACAGATACGCAGTATTTT. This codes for CASSSRGGFTDTQYF.

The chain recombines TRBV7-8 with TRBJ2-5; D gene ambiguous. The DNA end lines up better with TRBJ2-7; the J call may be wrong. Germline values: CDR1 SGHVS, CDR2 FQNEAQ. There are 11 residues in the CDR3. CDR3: CASSADYEQYF. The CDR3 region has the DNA TGTGCCAGCAGCGCCGACTACGAGCAGTACTTC.

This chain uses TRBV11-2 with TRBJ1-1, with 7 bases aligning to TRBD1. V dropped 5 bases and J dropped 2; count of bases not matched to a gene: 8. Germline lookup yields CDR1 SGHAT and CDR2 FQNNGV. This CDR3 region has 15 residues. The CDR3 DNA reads TGTGCCAGCAGCCTGACCGGGACAGCAAACACTGAAGCTTTCTTT. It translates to CASSLTGTANTEAFF.

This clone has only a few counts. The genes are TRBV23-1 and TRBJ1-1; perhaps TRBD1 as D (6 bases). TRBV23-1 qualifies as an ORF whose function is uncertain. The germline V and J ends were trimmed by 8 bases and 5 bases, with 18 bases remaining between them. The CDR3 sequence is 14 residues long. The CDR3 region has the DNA TGCGCCAGCCGCATAAACAGGGTTGGGACTGAAGCTTTCTTT. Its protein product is CASRINRVGTEAFF.

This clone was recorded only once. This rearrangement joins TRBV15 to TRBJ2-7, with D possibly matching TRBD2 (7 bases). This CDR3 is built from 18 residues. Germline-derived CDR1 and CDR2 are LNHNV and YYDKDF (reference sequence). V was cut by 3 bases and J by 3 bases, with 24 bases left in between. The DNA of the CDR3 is TGTGCCACCAGCAGGGACGGGGGGCTAGTCTTTCCTAACTACGAGCAGTACTTC. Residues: CATSRDGGLVFPNYEQYF.

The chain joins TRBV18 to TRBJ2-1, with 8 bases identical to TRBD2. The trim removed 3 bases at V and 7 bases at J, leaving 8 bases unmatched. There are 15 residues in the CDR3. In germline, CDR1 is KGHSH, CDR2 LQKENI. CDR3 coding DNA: TGTGCCAGCTCACCGCGGAGCGGGGGTGGTAATGAGCAGTTCTTC. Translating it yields CASSPRSGGGNEQFF.

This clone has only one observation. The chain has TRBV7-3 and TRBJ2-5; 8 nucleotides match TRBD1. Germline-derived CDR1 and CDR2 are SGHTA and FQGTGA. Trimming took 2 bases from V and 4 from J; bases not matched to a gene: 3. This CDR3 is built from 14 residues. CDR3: CASSLGTGGETQYF. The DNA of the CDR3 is TGTGCCAGCAGCTTAGGTACAGGGGGAGAGACCCAGTACTTC.

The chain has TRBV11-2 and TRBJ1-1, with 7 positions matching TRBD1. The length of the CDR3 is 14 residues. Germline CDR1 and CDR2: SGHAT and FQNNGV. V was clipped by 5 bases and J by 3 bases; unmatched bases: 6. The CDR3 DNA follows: TGTGCCAGCAGCCTATCCGGGACAGACACTGAAGCTTTCTTT. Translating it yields CASSLSGTDTEAFF.

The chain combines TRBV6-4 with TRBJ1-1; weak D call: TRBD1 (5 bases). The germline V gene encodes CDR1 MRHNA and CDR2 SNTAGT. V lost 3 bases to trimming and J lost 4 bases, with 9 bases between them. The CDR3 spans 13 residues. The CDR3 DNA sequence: TGTGCCAGCAGTGAGGGGCCTCGCACTGAAGCTTTCTTT. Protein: CASSEGPRTEAFF.

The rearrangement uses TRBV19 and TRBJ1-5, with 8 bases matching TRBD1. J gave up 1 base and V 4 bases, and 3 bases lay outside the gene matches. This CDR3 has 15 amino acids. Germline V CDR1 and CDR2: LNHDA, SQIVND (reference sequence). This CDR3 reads CASSSWTGSNQPQHF. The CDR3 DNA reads TGTGCCAGTAGTAGCTGGACAGGGAGCAATCAGCCCCAGCATTTT.

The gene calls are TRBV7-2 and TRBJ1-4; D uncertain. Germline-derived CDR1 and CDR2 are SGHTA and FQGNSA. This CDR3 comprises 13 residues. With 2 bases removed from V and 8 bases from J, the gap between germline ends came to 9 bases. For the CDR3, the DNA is TGTGCCAGCAGCTTAAATTTCGGGGAAAAACTGTTTTTT. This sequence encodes CASSLNFGEKLFF.

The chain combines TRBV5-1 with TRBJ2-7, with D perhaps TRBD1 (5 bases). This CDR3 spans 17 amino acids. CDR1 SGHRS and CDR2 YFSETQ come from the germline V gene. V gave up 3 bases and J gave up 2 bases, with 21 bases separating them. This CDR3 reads CASSSAGPAPLTYEQYF. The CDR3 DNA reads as TGCGCCAGCAGCTCGGCAGGGCCTGCCCCCTTAACCTACGAGCAGTACTTC.

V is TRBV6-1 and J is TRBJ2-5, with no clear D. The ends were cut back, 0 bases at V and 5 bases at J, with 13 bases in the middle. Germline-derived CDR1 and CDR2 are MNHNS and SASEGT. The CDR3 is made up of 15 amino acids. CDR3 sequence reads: CASSEAGSLTETQYF. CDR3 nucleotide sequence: TGTGCCAGCAGTGAAGCCGGGTCTTTGACCGAGACCCAGTACTTC.

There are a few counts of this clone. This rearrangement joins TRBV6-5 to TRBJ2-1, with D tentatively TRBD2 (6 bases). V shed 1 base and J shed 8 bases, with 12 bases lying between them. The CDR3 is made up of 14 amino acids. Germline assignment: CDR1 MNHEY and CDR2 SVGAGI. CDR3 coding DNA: TGTGCCAGCAGTTACTACGGGAGTTTTGATGAGCAGTTCTTC. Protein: CASSYYGSFDEQFF.

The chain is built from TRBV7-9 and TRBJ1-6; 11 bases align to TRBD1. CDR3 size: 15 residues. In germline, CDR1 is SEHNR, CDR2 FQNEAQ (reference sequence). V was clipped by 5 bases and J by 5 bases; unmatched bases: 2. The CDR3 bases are TGTGCCAGCAGCGCGGGACAGGGGGATAATTCACCCCTCCACTTT. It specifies CASSAGQGDNSPLHF.

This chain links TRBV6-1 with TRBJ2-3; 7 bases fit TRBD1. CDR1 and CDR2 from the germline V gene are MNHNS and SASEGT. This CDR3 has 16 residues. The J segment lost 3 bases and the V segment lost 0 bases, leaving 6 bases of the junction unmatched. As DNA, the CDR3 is TGTGCCAGCAGTGAAGCCGTGAGGGGGCCAACAGATACGCAGTATTTT. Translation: CASSEAVRGPTDTQYF.

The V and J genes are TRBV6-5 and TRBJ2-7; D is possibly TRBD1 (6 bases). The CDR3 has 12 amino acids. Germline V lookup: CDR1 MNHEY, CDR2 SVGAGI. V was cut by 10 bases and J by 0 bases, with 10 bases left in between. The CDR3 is CATQGGSYEQYF. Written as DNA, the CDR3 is TGTGCCACCCAAGGGGGCTCCTACGAGCAGTACTTC.

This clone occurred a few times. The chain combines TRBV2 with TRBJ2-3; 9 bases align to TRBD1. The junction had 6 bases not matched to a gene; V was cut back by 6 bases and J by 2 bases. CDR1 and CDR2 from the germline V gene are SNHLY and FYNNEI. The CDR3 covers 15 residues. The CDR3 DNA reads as TGTGCCAGCAGGGGGGACAGGGCAAACACAGATACGCAGTATTTT. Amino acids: CASRGDRANTDTQYF.

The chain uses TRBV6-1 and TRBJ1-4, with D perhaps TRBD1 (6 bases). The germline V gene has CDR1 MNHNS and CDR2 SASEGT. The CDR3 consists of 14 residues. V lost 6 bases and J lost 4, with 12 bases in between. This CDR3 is CASRSTGFNEKLFF. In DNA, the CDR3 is TGTGCCAGCAGATCGACAGGCTTTAATGAAAAACTGTTTTTT.

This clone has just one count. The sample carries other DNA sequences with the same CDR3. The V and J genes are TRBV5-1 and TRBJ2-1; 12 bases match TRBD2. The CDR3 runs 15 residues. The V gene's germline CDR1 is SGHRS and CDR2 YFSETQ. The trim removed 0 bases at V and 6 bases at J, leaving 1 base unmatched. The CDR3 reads CASSLGLAGVNEQFF. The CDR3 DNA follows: TGCGCCAGCAGCTTGGGACTAGCGGGAGTCAATGAGCAGTTCTTC.

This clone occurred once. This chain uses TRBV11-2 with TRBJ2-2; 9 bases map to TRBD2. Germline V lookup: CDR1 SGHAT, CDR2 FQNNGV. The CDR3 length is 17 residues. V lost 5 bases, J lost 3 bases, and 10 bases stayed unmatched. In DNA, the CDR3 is TGTGCCAGCAGCGGACCGGGACTAGCCCATCACACCGGGGAGCTGTTTTTT. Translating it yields CASSGPGLAHHTGELFF.

The CDR3 sequence is CASTGSRPGRQGGETQYF. The CDR3 nucleotides read TGTGCCAGCACCGGGTCACGCCCGGGAAGGCAGGGGGGAGAGACCCAGTACTTC. The rearrangement joins TRBV21-1 to TRBJ2-5; no check of the table's D call, TRBD1, against the DNA was made. TRBV21-1 is labeled a pseudogene. This CDR3 spans 18 amino acids.